The 9 T cell receptor beta chains below come from one sample, sequenced in a study of cytomegalovirus exposure and HLA in healthy donors. 60 Vbeta and 13 Jbeta primers were used in PCR. Sequenced by immunoSEQ multiplex PCR; TCRdb stores in-frame clones only, minus some. The profile shows around 120,000 clones, over 60% of them singletons. Sequencing input: PBMCs. The receptors shown here come from a human donor in good health.

The rearrangement links TRBV6-5 to TRBJ2-2, with D possibly being TRBD1 (5 bases). Germline V CDR1 and CDR2: MNHEY, SVGAGI. The V and J ends lost 2 bases and 2 bases respectively, with 6 bases between them. This CDR3 has 14 residues. The CDR3 sequence is CASSYGANTGELFF. The CDR3 nucleotides are TGTGCCAGCAGTTACGGGGCCAACACCGGGGAGCTGTTTTTT.

The V call is TRBV25-1, the J call TRBJ2-7; 8 bases fit TRBD1. The length of the CDR3 is 14 residues. CDR1 is MGHDK and CDR2 is SYGVNS in the germline V gene. V was clipped by 7 bases and J by 5 bases; unmatched bases: 10. The CDR3 reads CASTTRTGTDEQYF. The CDR3 bases are TGTGCCAGCACCACAAGGACAGGGACTGACGAGCAGTACTTC.

J is TRBJ2-2 and V is TRBV28, with 11 bases aligning to TRBD1. The trim removed 6 bases at V and 6 bases at J, leaving 3 bases unmatched. This CDR3 has 14 residues. From germline, CDR1 is MDHEN and CDR2 SYDVKM. Here the CDR3 DNA reads TGTGCCAGCAGCTCGGGACAGGGGGCCGGGGAGCTGTTTTTT. It yields the protein CASSSGQGAGELFF.

The rearrangement links TRBV19 to TRBJ1-1; 7 positions agree with TRBD1. Germline V CDR1 and CDR2: LNHDA, SQIVND (reference sequence). The CDR3 length is 16 residues. The V gene end was trimmed by 9 bases and the J gene end by 2 bases; junction bases not matched to a gene: 15. The CDR3 sequence: CASHRDSGRPNTEAFF. CDR3 bases: TGTGCCAGCCACCGGGACAGTGGCCGTCCTAACACTGAAGCTTTCTTT.

The chain couples TRBV7-2 to TRBJ1-2; a weak D match, TRBD1 (5 bases). V lost 3 bases, J lost 7 bases, and 12 bases lay in between. Germline values: CDR1 SGHTA, CDR2 FQGNSA. This CDR3 is 13 amino acids long. CDR3 bases: TGTGCCAGCAGCTTGGTCAGGACACCTGGCTACACCTTC. Protein product: CASSLVRTPGYTF.

V is TRBV7-9 and J is TRBJ2-7; TRBD1 matches 10 bases. This CDR3 contains 15 residues. After removal of 9 bases from V and 6 bases from J, the junction contained 14 bases not matched to a gene. Germline CDR1 and CDR2: SEHNR and FQNEAQ (reference sequence). CDR3 residues: CASRPLGQGYFEQYF. CDR3 nucleotides: TGTGCCAGTCGCCCCCTGGGACAGGGGTATTTCGAGCAGTACTTC.

This clone was counted a single time. Other DNA sequences within the sample encode an identical CDR3. The CDR3, as DNA: TGCAGTGCTACTCTTGAGACCCAGTACTTC. Protein sequence: CSATLETQYF. V usage is TRBV20-1 and J usage is TRBJ2-5; D remains unclear. Trimming took 4 bases from V and 5 from J, leaving 5 bases between them. Germline V lookup: CDR1 DFQATT, CDR2 SNEGSKA (reference sequence). CDR3 length: 10 amino acids.

Comments on this clone: Other DNA sequences in the same sample also yield this CDR3. This chain joins TRBV28 and TRBJ2-5; D is uncertain. Trimming took 5 bases from V and 4 from J, leaving 5 bases between them. Germline V CDR1 and CDR2: MDHEN, SYDVKM. The CDR3 is made up of 11 amino acids. CDR3 in amino acids: CASSNRETQYF. Written as DNA, the CDR3 is TGTGCCAGCAGTAATCGAGAGACCCAGTACTTC.

This rearrangement joins TRBV6-5 to TRBJ2-7; 9 nucleotides agree with TRBD2. Per the germline V gene, CDR1 is MNHEY and CDR2 is SVGAGI. CDR3 length equals 15 residues. The V segment lost 5 bases and the J segment 4 bases; nucleotides outside the gene matches: 9. CDR3 sequence reads: CASSPGLAGWYEQYF. DNA of the CDR3: TGTGCCAGCAGTCCGGGGCTAGCGGGGTGGTACGAGCAGTACTTC.